This T cell receptor (beta chain) originates from a study of T cells in Graves' hyperthyroidism and ophthalmopathy. Study-wide points: Researchers found most expanded thyroid clonotypes above 0.001 in blood as well. Ophthalmopathy stood apart from stable hyperthyroidism in a 13 V-J model.

The germline V gene encodes CDR1 SEHNR and CDR2 FQNEAQ (reference sequence). Trimming pared 0 bases from V and 6 bases from J, leaving 6 bases between. CDR3 length: 12 residues. This clonotype was counted at least ten times. Its antigen is unidentified. Exclusions: uncontrolled infection, other autoimmune disease, pregnancy, lactation. TCR beta CDR3 sequences were amplified from RNA transcripts. First-round RT-PCR of the TCR CDR3 relied on the HTBI primer set. Each CDR3 protein is one row after TCRdb ran MiXCR on the multiplex PCR reads. This table holds 750,000 to 900,000 distinct CDR3 sequences, 38% found once.

The receptor was isolated from a man aged 18 to 30 with Graves' hyperthyroidism. Sequenced sample: blood. The chain has TRBV7-9 and TRBJ2-7; D is ambiguous. CDR3 region: CASSLAGPEQYF. In nucleotides, the CDR3 is TGTGCCAGCAGCTTAGCAGGGCCCGAGCAGTACTTC.